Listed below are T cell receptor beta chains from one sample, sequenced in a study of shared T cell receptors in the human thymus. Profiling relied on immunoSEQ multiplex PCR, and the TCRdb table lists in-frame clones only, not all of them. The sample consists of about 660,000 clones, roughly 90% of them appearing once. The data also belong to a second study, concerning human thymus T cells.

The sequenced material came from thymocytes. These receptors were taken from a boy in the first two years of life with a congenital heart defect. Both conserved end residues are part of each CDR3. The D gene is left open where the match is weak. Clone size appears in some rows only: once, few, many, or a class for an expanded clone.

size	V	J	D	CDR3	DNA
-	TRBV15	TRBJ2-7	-	CATSGGHYEQYF	TGTGCCACCAGCGGGGGCCATTACGAGCAGTACTTC
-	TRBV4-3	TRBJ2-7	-	CASSHQRRKAGLPYEQYF	TGCGCCAGCAGCCACCAAAGAAGGAAGGCGGGACTTCCCTACGAGCAGTACTTC
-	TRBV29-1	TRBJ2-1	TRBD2	CSVPGLAVHDEQFF	TGCAGCGTCCCCGGACTAGCGGTCCACGATGAGCAGTTCTTC
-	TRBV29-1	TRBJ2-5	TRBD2	CSVEEAGAPSSTQYF	TGCAGCGTTGAGGAAGCGGGAGCCCCCTCCTCGACCCAGTACTTC
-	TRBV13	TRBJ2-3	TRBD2	CASSPQTSGRGDTQYF	TGTGCCAGCAGCCCCCAGACTAGCGGGAGAGGTGATACGCAGTATTTT
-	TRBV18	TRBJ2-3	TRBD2	CASSPGLAGRGDTQYF	TGTGCCAGCTCACCGGGACTAGCGGGAAGAGGAGATACGCAGTATTTT
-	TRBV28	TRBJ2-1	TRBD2	CASSLVLLAGSYNEQFF	TGTGCCAGCAGTTTAGTTCTGCTAGCGGGATCCTACAATGAGCAGTTCTTC
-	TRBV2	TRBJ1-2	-	CASGGYTF	TGTGCCAGCGGCGGCTACACCTTC
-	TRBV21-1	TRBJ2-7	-	CASSPRAGIYEQYF	TGTGCCAGCAGCCCCCGGGCAGGGATCTACGAGCAGTACTTC
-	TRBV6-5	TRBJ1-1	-	CASSYRGRGYSEAFF	TGTGCCAGCAGTTACCGAGGCAGGGGTTATAGTGAAGCTTTCTTT
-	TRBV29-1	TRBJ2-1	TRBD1	CSVGIVGQGYDEQFF	TGCAGCGTTGGGATTGTGGGACAGGGTTACGATGAGCAGTTCTTC
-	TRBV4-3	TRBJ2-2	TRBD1	CASSQETGQGGASGRNTGELFF	TGCGCCAGCAGCCAAGAGACCGGACAGGGGGGGGCTAGCGGGCGTAACACCGGGGAGCTGTTTTTT
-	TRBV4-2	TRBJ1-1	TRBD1	CASSRSHFTRQGPLNTEAFF	TGTGCCAGCAGCCGGAGCCACTTCACTAGACAGGGGCCCTTGAACACTGAAGCTTTCTTT
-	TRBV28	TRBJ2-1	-	CASSSPSAPSKNNEQFF	TGTGCCAGCAGTTCCCCCTCCGCGCCTAGCAAAAACAATGAGCAGTTCTTC
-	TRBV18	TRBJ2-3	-	CASSPPDSSTDTQYF	TGTGCCAGCTCACCCCCGGACAGTTCCACAGATACGCAGTATTTT
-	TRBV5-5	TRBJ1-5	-	CASSPGYPGVEQPQHF	TGTGCCAGCAGCCCCGGCTACCCAGGGGTTGAGCAGCCCCAGCATTTT
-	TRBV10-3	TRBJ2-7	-	CAISEFFDGQSSSYEQYF	TGTGCCATCAGTGAGTTCTTTGATGGACAGTCTTCCTCCTACGAGCAGTACTTC
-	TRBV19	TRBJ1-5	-	CASSIQGSGNQPQHF	TGTGCCAGTAGTATTCAGGGATCCGGCAATCAGCCCCAGCATTTT
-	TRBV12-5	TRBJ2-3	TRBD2	CASGLAREREYTDTQYF	TGTGCTAGTGGTTTGGCCCGGGAGCGGGAATACACAGATACGCAGTATTTT
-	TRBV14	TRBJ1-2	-	CASSQGVREDYGYTF	TGTGCCAGCAGCCAAGGGGTCAGGGAAGATTATGGCTACACCTTC
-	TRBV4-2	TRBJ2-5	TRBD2	CASSHSGGKRRGETQYF	TGTGCCAGCAGCCATTCGGGGGGGAAGCGGAGGGGGGAGACCCAGTACTTC
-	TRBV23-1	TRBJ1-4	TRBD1	CASSFLRGRGEKLFF	TGCGCCAGCAGTTTTCTCAGGGGGAGAGGTGAAAAACTGTTTTTT
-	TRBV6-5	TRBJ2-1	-	CASSYLGYPRYNEQFF	TGTGCCAGCAGTTACTTGGGTTACCCTAGATACAATGAGCAGTTCTTC
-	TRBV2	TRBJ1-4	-	CASSGGGINEKLFF	TGTGCCAGCAGTGGGGGGGGCATTAATGAAAAACTGTTTTTT
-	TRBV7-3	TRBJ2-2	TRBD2	CASSPPLAGENTGELFF	TGTGCCAGCAGCCCCCCACTAGCGGGGGAGAACACCGGGGAGCTGTTTTTT
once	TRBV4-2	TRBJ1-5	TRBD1	CASSPKTGTGEDQPQHF	TGTGCCAGCAGCCCAAAAACCGGGACAGGGGAGGATCAGCCCCAGCATTTT
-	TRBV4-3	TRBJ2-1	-	CASSQGGNEQFF	TGCGCCAGCAGCCAAGGAGGCAATGAGCAGTTCTTC
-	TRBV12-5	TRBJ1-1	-	CASGLVPLGGRGWTEAFF	TGTGCTAGTGGTTTGGTCCCCCTGGGGGGGCGGGGTTGGACTGAAGCTTTCTTT
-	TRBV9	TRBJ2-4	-	CASSVDGLAKNIQYF	TGTGCCAGCAGCGTAGATGGCCTAGCCAAAAACATTCAGTACTTC
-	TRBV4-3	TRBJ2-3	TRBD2	CASSQARGLAGGTDTQYF	TGCGCCAGCAGCCAAGCCAGAGGACTAGCGGGAGGAACAGATACGCAGTATTTT
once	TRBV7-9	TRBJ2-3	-	CASSLDESGPGLLTDTQYF	TGTGCCAGCAGCTTAGACGAGTCGGGACCGGGACTCCTCACAGATACGCAGTATTTT
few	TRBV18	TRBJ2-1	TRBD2	CASSPQGLAGLNNEQFF	TGTGCCAGCTCACCACAGGGACTAGCGGGACTCAACAATGAGCAGTTCTTC
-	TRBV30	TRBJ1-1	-	CAWSHQDRQLRDTEAFF	TGTGCCTGGAGCCATCAGGACAGACAGCTAAGAGACACTGAAGCTTTCTTT
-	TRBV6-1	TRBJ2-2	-	CASSESGELFF	TGTGCCAGCAGTGAGAGCGGGGAGCTGTTTTTT
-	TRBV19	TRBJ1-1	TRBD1	CASSMGGQGGTEAFF	TGTGCCAGTAGTATGGGGGGACAGGGGGGGACTGAAGCTTTCTTT
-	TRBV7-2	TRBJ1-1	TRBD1	CASSALRQGAAEAFF	TGTGCCAGCAGCGCCCTCAGACAGGGGGCCGCTGAAGCTTTCTTT
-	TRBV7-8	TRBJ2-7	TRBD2	CASSLVSREGSYEQYF	TGTGCCAGCAGCTTAGTTTCTCGGGAGGGCTCCTACGAGCAGTACTTC
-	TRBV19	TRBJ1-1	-	CASSKAAGAQAFF	TGTGCCAGTAGTAAGGCGGCGGGGGCACAGGCTTTCTTT
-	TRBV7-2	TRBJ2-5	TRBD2	CASSTQGSGRGETQYF	TGTGCCAGCAGTACCCAGGGTAGCGGGCGGGGAGAGACCCAGTACTTC
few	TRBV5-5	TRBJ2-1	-	CASSLRTKNEQFF	TGTGCCAGCAGCTTGCGGACTAAGAATGAGCAGTTCTTC
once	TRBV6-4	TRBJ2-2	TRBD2	CASSASGTSGIRGTGELFF	TGTGCCAGCAGTGCTAGCGGGACTAGCGGGATACGAGGCACCGGGGAGCTGTTTTTT
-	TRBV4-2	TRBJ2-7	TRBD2	CASSQEGGIPPPYEQYF	TGTGCCAGCAGCCAAGAGGGGGGGATTCCTCCCCCTTACGAGCAGTACTTC
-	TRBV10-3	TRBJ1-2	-	CAISETEGGGFYGYTF	TGTGCCATCAGTGAGACGGAGGGAGGGGGATTCTATGGCTACACCTTC
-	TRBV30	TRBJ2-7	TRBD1	CAWSPPGQGQYF	TGTGCCTGGAGTCCCCCGGGACAGGGTCAGTACTTC
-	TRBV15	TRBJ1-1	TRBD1	CATSTPPPGGFTEAFF	TGTGCCACCAGCACCCCCCCGCCAGGGGGCTTCACTGAAGCTTTCTTT
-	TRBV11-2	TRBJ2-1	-	CASSLVVAPYNEQFF	TGTGCCAGCAGCTTAGTGGTAGCGCCGTACAATGAGCAGTTCTTC
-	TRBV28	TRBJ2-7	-	CASSASYEQYF	TGTGCCAGCAGTGCCTCCTACGAGCAGTACTTC
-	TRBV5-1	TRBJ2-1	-	CASSLVGKGGNEQFF	TGCGCCAGCAGCTTGGTGGGGAAAGGCGGGAATGAGCAGTTCTTC
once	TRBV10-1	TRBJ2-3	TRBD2	CASSEVTSGSVLGDTQYF	TGCGCCAGCAGTGAAGTGACTAGCGGGAGTGTGTTAGGAGATACGCAGTATTTT
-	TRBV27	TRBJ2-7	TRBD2	CASSPGTSGRAYEQYF	TGTGCCAGCAGTCCAGGAACTAGCGGGAGGGCCTACGAGCAGTACTTC
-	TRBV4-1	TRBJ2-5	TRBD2	CASSQDGLAGGRQETQYF	TGCGCCAGCAGCCAAGATGGGCTAGCGGGAGGGAGGCAAGAGACCCAGTACTTC
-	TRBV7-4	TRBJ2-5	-	CARGGGTETQYF	TGTGCCAGAGGGGGGGGGACAGAGACCCAGTACTTC
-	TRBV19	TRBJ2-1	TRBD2	CASSIGGLVPPYNEQFF	TGTGCCAGTAGTATAGGGGGACTAGTCCCCCCATACAATGAGCAGTTCTTC
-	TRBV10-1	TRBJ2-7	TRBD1	CASNAGTGGYEQYF	TGCGCCAGCAACGCCGGGACAGGGGGCTACGAGCAGTACTTC
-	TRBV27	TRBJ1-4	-	CASSPRTAATNEKLFF	TGTGCCAGCAGTCCCAGGACAGCTGCAACTAATGAAAAACTGTTTTTT
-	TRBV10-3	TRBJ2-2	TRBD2	CAISGTSSGGELFF	TGTGCCATCAGTGGAACCTCTAGCGGCGGGGAGCTGTTTTTT
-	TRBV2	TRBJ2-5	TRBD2	CASIYGGPSGRRETQYF	TGTGCCAGCATCTACGGGGGGCCTAGCGGGAGACGGGAGACCCAGTACTTC
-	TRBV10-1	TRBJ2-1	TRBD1	CASSRDRGTNEQFF	TGCGCCAGCAGCCGGGACAGGGGCACCAATGAGCAGTTCTTC
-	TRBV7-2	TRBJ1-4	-	CASSLKGVGNEKLFF	TGTGCCAGCAGCCTAAAGGGGGTGGGGAATGAAAAACTGTTTTTT
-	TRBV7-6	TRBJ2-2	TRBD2	CASSFSGSDTGELFF	TGTGCCAGCAGCTTTAGCGGGAGTGATACCGGGGAGCTGTTTTTT